The present T cell receptor (beta chain) was sequenced within a study of T cell responses to AZD1222 COVID-19 vaccine (dated by TCRdb to 2020 to 2022). Background for the entire study: A total of under 250 trial participants underwent TCR sequencing, of whom some 200 had received two doses of AZD1222 and approximately 25 had received two doses of the MenACWY control vaccine. Enrollment into the trials was organized by age into subgroups of 18-55, 56-69 and 70-plus years, and those subgroups contained roughly 150, 30 and 60 TCR-sequenced participants, respectively.

The time point label for this specimen denotes: baseline before first vaccination. The label giving this sample's treatment or condition can be read as: meningococcal conjugate vaccine given as trial control. Vaccinee samples came from UK trials COV001 and COV002, including a single-blind randomized controlled phase 2/3 trial of AZD1222 (ChAdOx1 nCoV-19) in healthy adults. Trial participant PBMC samples were collected at day 0 and day 28 after the second dose for TCRbeta chain sequencing. Overall results and qualifications from the work: Vaccine-associated CD4 TCRs spanned the whole spike protein, with dominant responses in regions 160-218 and 743-854. In the small 56-69-year group, the increase in depth fell short of significance, most likely because of low power. Most participants were white British and females outnumbered males, and the authors suggested that clonal diversity may have been underestimated. Epitopes outside the regions mutated in the B.1.351 and B.1.1.7 variants were reportedly recognized by nearly half of the unique spike-specific TCRs. After two AZD1222 doses, spike-specific TCR breadth and depth were significantly higher than at day 0 and than in MenACWY recipients. Conclusions about previously exposed vaccinees are limited because only 6 or 7 AZD1222 recipients were SARS-CoV-2 seropositive at baseline. Because no day 14 peak-response samples were available, the repertoires could be characterized only after the peak T cell response.

This clone is a singleton in its sample. Its target antigen remains unknown. Base-call qualities are not available, and no considerably larger clone is one nucleotide away. The CDR3 regions of human TCRbeta chains were subjected to immunosequencing. The source study handled its data this way. TCRs in the repertoires were matched against a reference library of SARS-CoV-2-specific TCRs that had been generated with the MIRA antigen-specificity platform. Breadth was defined as the fraction of unique TCRs that were SARS-CoV-2-associated, and depth was defined as the fraction of total T cells that were SARS-CoV-2-associated. Using the MIRA data, each spike-specific TCR was mapped to the spike region that the TCR reacts to and placed in a CD4 or CD8 class. Log10-transformed breadth and depth values were compared by one-way ANOVA with Sidak's multiple comparisons tests. In its TCRdb copy, this immuneACCESS table keeps in-frame sequences only and misses some clones. Where compared with another copy, unresolved V genes explain less than half of these, and the others have no known cause. V and J calls and clone size are as listed in that table; D and trimming were resolved from the DNA. In this sample the table shows around 110,000 clones, approximately 85% of which occur a single time. 3.9% of the sample is taken by the ten largest.

CDR1 is given as LNHDA and CDR2 as SQIVND, both from the germline V gene (reference sequence). The CDR3 goes from the cysteine to the phenylalanine over 12 residues. Only the CDR3 DNA is retained, 36 bases long and in frame from the first base. The V end loses 3 bases and the J end loses 2 bases, and a stretch of 5 bases separates them. The chain was built from TRBV19 and TRBJ2-7; no D gene call is confident. This specimen consisted of peripheral blood, obtained on day 0 of MenACWY control vaccination. This clonotype was obtained from an adult in good health. This receptor carries the CDR3 CASSIGTYEQYF. The DNA sequence is as follows: TGTGCCAGTAGTATTGGAACCTACGAGCAGTACTTC. Extended through the reference TRBV19 and TRBJ2-7 proteins, this CDR3 yields the full variable domain: DGGITQSPKYLFRKEGQNVTLSCEQNLNHDAMYWYRQDPGQGLRLIYYSQIVNDFQKGDIAEGYSVSREKKESFPLTVTSAQKNPTAFYLCASSIGTYEQYFGPGTRLTVT.